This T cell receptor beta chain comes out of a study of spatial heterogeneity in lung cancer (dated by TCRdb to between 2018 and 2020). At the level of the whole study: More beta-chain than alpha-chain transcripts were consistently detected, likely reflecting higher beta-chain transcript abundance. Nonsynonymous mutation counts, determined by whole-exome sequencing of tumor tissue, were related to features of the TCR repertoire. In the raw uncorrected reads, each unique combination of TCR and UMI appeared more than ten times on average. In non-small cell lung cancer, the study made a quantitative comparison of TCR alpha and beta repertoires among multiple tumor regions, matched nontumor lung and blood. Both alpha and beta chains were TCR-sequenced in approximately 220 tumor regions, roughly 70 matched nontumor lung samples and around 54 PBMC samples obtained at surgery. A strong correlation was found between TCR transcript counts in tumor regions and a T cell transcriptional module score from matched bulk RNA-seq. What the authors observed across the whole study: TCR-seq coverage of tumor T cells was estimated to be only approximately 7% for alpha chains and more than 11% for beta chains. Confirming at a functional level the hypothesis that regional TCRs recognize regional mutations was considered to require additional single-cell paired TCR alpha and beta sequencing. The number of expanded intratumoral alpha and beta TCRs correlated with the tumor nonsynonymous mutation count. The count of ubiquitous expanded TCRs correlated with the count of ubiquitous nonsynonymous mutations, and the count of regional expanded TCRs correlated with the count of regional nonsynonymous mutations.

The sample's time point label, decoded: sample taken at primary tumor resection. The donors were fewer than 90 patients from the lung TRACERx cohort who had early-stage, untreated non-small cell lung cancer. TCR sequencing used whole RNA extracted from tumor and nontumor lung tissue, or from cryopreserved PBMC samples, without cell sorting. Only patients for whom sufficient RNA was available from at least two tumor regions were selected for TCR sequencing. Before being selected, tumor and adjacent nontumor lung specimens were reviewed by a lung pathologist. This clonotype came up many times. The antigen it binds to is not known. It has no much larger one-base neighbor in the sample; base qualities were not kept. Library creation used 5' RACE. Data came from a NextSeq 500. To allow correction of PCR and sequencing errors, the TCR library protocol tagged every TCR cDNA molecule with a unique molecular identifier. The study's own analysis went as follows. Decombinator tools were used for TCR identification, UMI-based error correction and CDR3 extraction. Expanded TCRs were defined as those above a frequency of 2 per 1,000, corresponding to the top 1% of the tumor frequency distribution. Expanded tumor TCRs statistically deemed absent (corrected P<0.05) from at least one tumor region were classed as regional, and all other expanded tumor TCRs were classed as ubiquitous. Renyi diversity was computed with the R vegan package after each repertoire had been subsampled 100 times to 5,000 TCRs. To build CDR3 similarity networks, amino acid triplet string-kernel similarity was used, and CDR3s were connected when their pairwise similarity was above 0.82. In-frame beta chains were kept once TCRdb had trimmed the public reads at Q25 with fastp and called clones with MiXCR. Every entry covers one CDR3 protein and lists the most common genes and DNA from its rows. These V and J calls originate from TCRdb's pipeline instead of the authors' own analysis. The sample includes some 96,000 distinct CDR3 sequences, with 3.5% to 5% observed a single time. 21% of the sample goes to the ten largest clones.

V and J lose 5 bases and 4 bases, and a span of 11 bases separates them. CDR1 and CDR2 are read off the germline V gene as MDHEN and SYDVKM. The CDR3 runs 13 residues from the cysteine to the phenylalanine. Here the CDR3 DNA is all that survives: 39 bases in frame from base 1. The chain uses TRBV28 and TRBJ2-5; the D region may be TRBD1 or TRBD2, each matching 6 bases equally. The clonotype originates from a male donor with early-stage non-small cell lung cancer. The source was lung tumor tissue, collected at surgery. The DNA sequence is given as TGTGCCAGCAGTCCACAGGGAGGAGAGACCCAGTACTTC. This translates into CASSPQGGETQYF. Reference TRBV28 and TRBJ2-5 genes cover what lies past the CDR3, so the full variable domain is DVKVTQSSRYLVKRTGEKVFLECVQDMDHENMFWYRQDPGLGLRLIYFSYDVKMKEKGDIPEGYSVSREKKERFSLILESASTNQTSMYLCASSPQGGETQYFGPGTRLLVL.